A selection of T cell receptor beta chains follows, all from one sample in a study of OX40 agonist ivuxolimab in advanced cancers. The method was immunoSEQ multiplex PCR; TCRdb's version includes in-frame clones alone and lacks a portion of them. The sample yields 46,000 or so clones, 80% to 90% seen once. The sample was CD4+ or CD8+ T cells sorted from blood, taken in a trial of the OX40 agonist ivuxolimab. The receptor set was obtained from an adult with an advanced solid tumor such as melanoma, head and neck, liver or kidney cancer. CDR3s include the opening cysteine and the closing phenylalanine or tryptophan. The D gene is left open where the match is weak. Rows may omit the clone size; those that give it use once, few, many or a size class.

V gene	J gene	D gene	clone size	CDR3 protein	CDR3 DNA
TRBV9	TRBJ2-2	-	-	CASSVAIRVYTGELFF	TGTGCCAGCAGCGTAGCTATCAGGGTTTACACCGGGGAGCTGTTTTTT
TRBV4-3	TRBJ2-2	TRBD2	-	CASSQQVGAGVNTGELFF	TGCGCCAGCAGCCAGCAGGTTGGAGCGGGGGTGAACACCGGGGAGCTGTTTTTT
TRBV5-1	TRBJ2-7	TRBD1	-	CASSSGTGLYEQYF	TGCGCCAGCAGCTCAGGGACAGGACTCTACGAGCAGTACTTC
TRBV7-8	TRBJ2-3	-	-	CASSLVPDTQYF	TGTGCCAGCAGCTTAGTTCCAGATACGCAGTATTTT
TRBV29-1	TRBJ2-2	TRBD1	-	CSVELWTGQTNTGELFF	TGCAGCGTTGAATTGTGGACAGGGCAAACGAACACCGGGGAGCTGTTTTTT
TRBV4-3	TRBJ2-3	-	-	CASSQGTPPADTQYF	TGCGCCAGCAGCCAAGGCACCCCCCCGGCAGATACGCAGTATTTT
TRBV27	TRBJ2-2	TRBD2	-	CASRTGTSGYTGELFF	TGTGCCAGCAGAACCGGGACTAGCGGATACACCGGGGAGCTGTTTTTT
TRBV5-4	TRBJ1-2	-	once	CASSSPKRYGYTF	TGTGCCAGCAGCTCCCCGAAGCGCTATGGCTACACCTTC
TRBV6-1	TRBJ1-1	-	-	CASSEYLGLRDVNTEAFF	TGTGCCAGCAGTGAGTACTTGGGACTGCGCGACGTTAACACTGAAGCTTTCTTT
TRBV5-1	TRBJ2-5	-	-	CASSESRGWETQYF	TGCGCCAGCAGCGAATCAAGGGGCTGGGAGACCCAGTACTTC
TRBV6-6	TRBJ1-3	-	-	CASRGYSGNTIYF	TGTGCCAGCAGGGGGTATTCTGGAAACACCATATATTTT
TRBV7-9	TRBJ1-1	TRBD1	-	CASSATGVEAFF	TGTGCCAGCAGCGCAACAGGGGTTGAAGCTTTCTTT
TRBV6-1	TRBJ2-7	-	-	CASSEVQTYEQCF	TGTGCCAGCAGTGAAGTACAGACCTACGAGCAGTGCTTC
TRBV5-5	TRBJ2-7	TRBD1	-	CASSLQGAGQYF	TGTGCCAGCAGCCTACAGGGGGCAGGGCAGTACTTC
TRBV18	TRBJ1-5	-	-	CASSPSQGTSLNQPQHF	TGTGCCAGCTCACCATCACAAGGGACGAGTCTGAATCAGCCCCAGCATTTT
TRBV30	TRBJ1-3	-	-	CAGKYFGPVTWGSYF	TGTGCCGGAAAATATTTTGGACCCGTTACGTGGGGGTCATATTTT
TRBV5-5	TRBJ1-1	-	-	CASSSPPGNTEAFF	TGTGCCAGCAGCTCCCCTCCAGGGAACACTGAAGCTTTCTTT
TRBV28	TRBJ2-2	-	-	CASRETQGAGELFF	TGTGCCAGCAGAGAAACCCAGGGAGCCGGGGAGCTGTTTTTT
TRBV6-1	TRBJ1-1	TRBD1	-	CASSEASGTGDTEAFF	TGTGCCAGCAGTGAAGCATCTGGGACAGGGGACACTGAAGCTTTCTTT
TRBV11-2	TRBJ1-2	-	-	CASSLGRIKPNYGYTF	TGTGCCAGCAGCTTAGGGCGAATCAAACCTAACTATGGCTACACCTTC
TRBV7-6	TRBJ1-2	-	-	CASSLERGVYGYTF	TGTGCCAGCAGCTTAGAGAGGGGTGTCTATGGCTACACCTTC
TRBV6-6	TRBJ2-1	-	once	CASSYGGGNNEQFF	TGTGCCAGCAGTTACGGAGGGGGAAACAATGAGCAGTTCTTC
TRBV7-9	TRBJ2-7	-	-	CASSFEVSYEQYF	TGTGCCAGCAGCTTTGAGGTCTCCTACGAGCAGTACTTC
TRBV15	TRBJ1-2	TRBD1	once	CATSPDRGGYGYTF	TGTGCCACCAGCCCAGACAGGGGCGGCTATGGCTACACCTTC
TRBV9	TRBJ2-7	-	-	CASSVNSYEQYF	TGTGCCAGCAGCGTAAACAGCTACGAGCAGTACTTC
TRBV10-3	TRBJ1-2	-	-	CAIRRRGIPGGYTF	TGTGCCATCAGACGAAGGGGGATACCTGGTGGCTACACCTTC
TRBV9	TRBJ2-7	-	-	CASSVSGETYEQYF	TGTGCCAGCAGCGTTTCGGGGGAAACCTACGAGCAGTACTTC
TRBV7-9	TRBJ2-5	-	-	CASSLADLLPGETQYF	TGTGCCAGCAGCTTAGCGGACCTGTTACCGGGAGAGACCCAGTACTTC
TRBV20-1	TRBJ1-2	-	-	CSARGGRGYTF	TGCAGTGCTAGAGGCGGCCGTGGCTACACCTTC
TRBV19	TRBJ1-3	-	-	CASSAGSSSGNTIYF	TGTGCCAGTAGTGCGGGGTCTTCCTCTGGAAACACCATATATTTT
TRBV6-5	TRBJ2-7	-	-	CASKTGPTYEQYF	TGTGCCAGCAAGACAGGTCCGACCTACGAGCAGTACTTC
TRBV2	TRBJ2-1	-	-	CASSKGGRSYNEQFF	TGTGCCAGCTCTAAGGGGGGGAGGTCCTACAATGAGCAGTTCTTC
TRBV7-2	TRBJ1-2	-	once	CASSSPGMEYHNGYTF	TGTGCCAGCAGCTCCCCAGGGATGGAATATCATAATGGCTACACCTTC
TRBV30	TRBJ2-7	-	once	CAWGVGRGSYEQYF	TGTGCCTGGGGGGTGGGCAGGGGCTCCTACGAGCAGTACTTC
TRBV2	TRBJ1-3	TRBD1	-	CASSQDRSGNTIYF	TGTGCCAGCAGTCAGGACAGGAGTGGAAACACCATATATTTT
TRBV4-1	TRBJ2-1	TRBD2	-	CASSQSWRGGIHEQFF	TGCGCCAGCAGCCAATCGTGGCGGGGGGGGATCCATGAGCAGTTCTTC
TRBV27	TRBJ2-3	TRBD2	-	CASSLMSGRTDTQYF	TGTGCCAGCAGTTTGATGAGCGGGAGGACAGATACGCAGTATTTT
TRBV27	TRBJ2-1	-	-	CASSLSGWQDEQFF	TGTGCCAGCAGTTTGTCTGGATGGCAGGATGAGCAGTTCTTC
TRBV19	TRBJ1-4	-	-	CASGGYDNEKLFF	TGTGCCAGTGGTGGATATGATAATGAAAAACTGTTTTTT
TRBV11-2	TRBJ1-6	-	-	CASNIGDSPLHF	TGTGCCAGCAACATTGGGGATTCACCCCTCCACTTT
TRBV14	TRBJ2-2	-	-	CASSQDWPLNTGELFF	TGTGCCAGCAGCCAAGATTGGCCCCTCAACACCGGGGAGCTGTTTTTT
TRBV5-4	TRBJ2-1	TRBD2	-	CASSTGLADGEFF	TGTGCCAGCAGCACCGGACTAGCGGATGGAGAGTTCTTC
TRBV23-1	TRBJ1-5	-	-	CASSQSLAGHQPQHF	TGCGCCAGCAGTCAATCGTTGGCCGGTCATCAGCCCCAGCATTTT
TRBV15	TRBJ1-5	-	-	CATSRDHASNQPQHF	TGTGCCACCAGCAGAGATCACGCCAGCAATCAGCCCCAGCATTTT
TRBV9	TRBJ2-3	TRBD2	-	CASSVGGAGGDTQYF	TGTGCCAGCAGCGTAGGTGGGGCGGGAGGAGATACGCAGTATTTT
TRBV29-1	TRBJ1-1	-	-	CSVTLTVNTEAFF	TGCAGCGTCACATTAACAGTGAACACTGAAGCTTTCTTT
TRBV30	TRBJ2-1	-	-	CAWTRSILPEQFF	TGTGCCTGGACCCGGTCCATTTTACCTGAGCAGTTCTTC
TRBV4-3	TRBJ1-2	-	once	CASSQQGENYGYTF	TGCGCCAGCAGCCAACAGGGAGAAAACTATGGCTACACCTTC
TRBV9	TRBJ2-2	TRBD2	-	CASSVAGGVGSGGTGELFF	TGTGCCAGCAGCGTAGCGGGGGGCGTTGGCAGCGGGGGAACCGGGGAGCTGTTTTTT
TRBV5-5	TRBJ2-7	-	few	CASSLSSGTYEQYF	TGTGCCAGCAGCTTATCGTCAGGGACCTACGAGCAGTACTTC
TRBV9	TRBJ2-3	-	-	CASSSTPGGTRSTDTQYF	TGTGCCAGCAGCTCGACCCCAGGGGGGACTAGATCCACAGATACGCAGTATTTT
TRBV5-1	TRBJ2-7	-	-	CASSLAGVTVAYSYEQYF	TGCGCCAGCAGCTTGGCTGGGGTAACAGTGGCGTACTCCTACGAGCAGTACTTC
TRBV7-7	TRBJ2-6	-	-	CASSMQHSPQSRANVLTF	TGTGCCAGCAGCATGCAGCATAGTCCACAAAGTCGGGCCAACGTCCTGACTTTC
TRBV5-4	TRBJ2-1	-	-	CASSYGTYNEQFF	TGTGCCAGCAGCTATGGTACATACAATGAGCAGTTCTTC
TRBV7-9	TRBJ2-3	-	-	CASRPGVYTSTDTQYF	TGTGCCAGCAGACCAGGAGTTTACACGAGCACAGATACGCAGTATTTT
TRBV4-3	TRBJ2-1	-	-	CASSQDGLSGYNEQFF	TGCGCCAGCAGCCAAGATGGCCTCTCGGGGTACAATGAGCAGTTCTTC
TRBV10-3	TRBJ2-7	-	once	CATISGQPLVTEQYF	TGTGCCACTATATCCGGACAGCCCCTCGTCACAGAGCAGTACTTC
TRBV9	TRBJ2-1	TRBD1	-	CASSEGSTGDYNEQFF	TGTGCCAGCAGCGAGGGGTCGACAGGGGATTACAATGAGCAGTTCTTC
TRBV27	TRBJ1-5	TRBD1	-	CASTTGMGQPQHF	TGTGCGTCGACGACAGGGATGGGTCAGCCCCAGCATTTT